This T cell receptor beta chain came from a study of blood T cells in healthy people across ages. Overall study: Per every two T cells, about one barcoded beta molecule was captured by template switching.

The study's findings and limits: The study found more naive CD4+ cells and higher diversity in long-lived than aged donors.

The junction had 9 bases not matched to a gene; V was cut back by 6 bases and J by 1 base. The CDR3 loop spans 17 amino acids. A second PCR, run for about 7 to 11 cycles, used a sample-barcoded 5' primer plus a J-beta primer mix. Each cDNA molecule, via a template-switch adaptor with 12 random nucleotides, was tagged. TCRdb reprocessed the 5' RACE reads via MiXCR and lists one record per CDR3 protein. The data hold more than 900,000 distinct CDR3 sequences, with about 25% observed a single time. This clonotype was seen more than once but under ten times. Its antigen is still unknown. These data also featured in a second study, about T cells of mothers and their children. That investigation notes: Reads obtained per mother exceeded 8.5 million TCR beta CDR3 reads, with approximately 3 million obtained per child.

Sequencing was performed on blood. V usage is TRBV12-3 or TRBV12-4 and J usage is TRBJ2-5, with 12 bases identical to TRBD2. The TCR was taken from a girl aged 2-9 years in good health. The CDR3, as DNA: TGTGCCAGCAGCGCCGCCGGACTAGCGGGACTCCAAGAGACCCAGTACTTC. This codes for CASSAAGLAGLQETQYF.